In this sample, the clone carrying this TCR beta chain turned up many times. The sample comes from a study of T cells in Graves' hyperthyroidism and ophthalmopathy. RNA transcripts yielded amplified TCR beta CDR3 regions. The HTBI primer set drove a first-round RT-PCR of the TCR CDR3. Each CDR3 protein gets one entry after TCRdb re-called the multiplex PCR reads with MiXCR. The sample yields about 550,000 distinct CDR3 sequences, 20% seen once. V gave up 1 base and J gave up 5 bases; unmatched junction bases: 2. CDR1 and CDR2 from the germline V gene are LGHNT and FRNRAP. The length of the CDR3 is 16 residues.

Specimen: blood. V and J are TRBV12-5 and TRBJ2-2, with 12 bases identical to TRBD2. The receptor comes from a man between 18 and 29 years old with Graves' hyperthyroidism. CDR3 residues: CASGLGLAGDTGELFF. Here the CDR3 DNA reads TGTGCTAGTGGTTTGGGACTAGCGGGGGATACCGGGGAGCTGTTTTTT.